The clone carrying this TCR beta chain came up many times. Its antigen is not identified. This specimen comes from a study of T-cell memory formation after mild COVID-19. General study results and limits: Contracting clones localized mainly to CM and EM when CD4+ and mainly to EMRA when CD8+. The appearance of some responding clones in pre-infection memory suggested that cross-reactive memory joined. Contracting clones from day 15 to 85 had balanced CD4/CD8; later expanders favoured CD4+.

Trimming removed 0 bases from V and 6 bases from J; junction bases left unmatched: 6. Germline lookup yields CDR1 LNHNV and CDR2 YYDKDF (reference sequence). This CDR3 has 15 residues. A 5'RACE reaction primed in the constant segment made cDNA libraries of TCR alpha and TCR beta, and these carried sample barcodes and UMIs. TCRdb processed the 5' RACE reads anew with MiXCR; each CDR3 protein has one entry. Of 11,000 to 15,000 distinct CDR3 sequences listed, approximately 19% are singletons. The V gene is TRBV15, the J gene TRBJ1-2; 8 bases agree with TRBD1. The receptor was isolated from an adult woman who had mild COVID-19 (a few samples of this study predate the infection). Cell type and time point are not known. Sequencing input: PBMCs or a T cell subset sorted from them (not recorded which). CDR3: CATSREWTGRNGYTF. CDR3 in DNA: TGTGCCACCAGCAGAGAGTGGACAGGGCGGAATGGCTACACCTTC.